The 27 T cell receptor beta chains below come from one sample, sequenced in a study of blood T cell repertoires in COVID-19. Produced via immunoSEQ multiplex PCR; TCRdb's table is partial and in-frame only. The sample comprises 190,000 or so clones, approximately 88% of which are singletons, and approximately 10% rests with the top ten. The sequenced sample consisted of PBMCs or T cells enriched from blood (not recorded which). The receptors were gathered from a man younger than 35 with acute COVID-19.

This clone was seen just once. The chain joins TRBV11-2 to TRBJ2-1, with 9 bases identical to TRBD2. The V gene end was trimmed by 5 bases and the J gene end by 4 bases; junction bases not matched to a gene: 9. The CDR3 runs to 16 residues. The V gene's germline CDR1 is SGHAT and CDR2 FQNNGV. The CDR3 coding sequence is TGTGCCAGCAGCCCGATTGGAGCGGGAGGTTACAATGAGCAGTTCTTC. This codes for CASSPIGAGGYNEQFF.

The V gene is TRBV19, the J gene TRBJ2-3; 9 nucleotides align to TRBD1. The V gene end was trimmed by 5 bases and the J gene end by 5 bases; junction bases not matched to a gene: 8. This CDR3 region has 15 residues. Germline CDR1 LNHDA, CDR2 SQIVND (reference sequence). CDR3 residues: CASSATGTGRDTQYF. Written as DNA, the CDR3 is TGTGCCAGTAGTGCCACCGGGACAGGGCGAGATACGCAGTATTTT.

CDR3 nucleotides: TGTGCCAGCAGCACCCCGGAACCGGGACAAAGGGGACGGCTTCGAGGCTACACCTTC. As protein: CASSTPEPGQRGRLRGYTF. The chain uses TRBV11-3 and TRBJ1-2, with D perhaps matching TRBD1 (6 bases). The V end was cut by 5 bases, the J end by 8 bases, with 33 bases between. The CDR3 covers 19 residues. CDR1 is SGHNT, CDR2 YENEEA, per germline. Using reference TRBV11-3 and TRBJ1-2 for the parts outside the CDR3, the full variable domain is EAGVVQSPRYKIIEKKQPVAFWCNPISGHNTLYWYLQNLGQGPELLIRYENEEAVDDSQLPKDRFSAERLKGVDSTLKIQPAELGDSAVYLCASSTPEPGQRGRLRGYTFGSGTRLTVV.

V and J are TRBV28 and TRBJ1-5, with 8 nucleotides matching TRBD1. The V gene's germline CDR1 is MDHEN and CDR2 SYDVKM. There are 14 residues in the CDR3. J was trimmed by 6 bases and V by 3 bases; bases with no gene match: 4. The CDR3 loop reads CASSFITGGQPQHF. The CDR3 DNA reads TGTGCCAGCAGTTTTATAACAGGGGGTCAGCCCCAGCATTTT.

The chain couples TRBV6-5 to TRBJ1-1, with D uncertain. The V end lost 5 bases, the J end lost 0 bases, and 10 bases lay between the germline ends. Germline lookup yields CDR1 MNHEY and CDR2 SVGAGI. CDR3 length: 14 residues. The CDR3 region has the DNA TGTGCCAGCAGTAAGGAACAGCTGAACACTGAAGCTTTCTTT. It specifies CASSKEQLNTEAFF.

The V and J genes are TRBV9 and TRBJ2-1, with D maybe TRBD2 (5 bases). CDR3 size: 15 residues. V was shortened by 6 bases and J by 0 bases, with 13 bases between the two germline ends. Germline CDR1 SGDLS, CDR2 YYNGEE. The CDR3 DNA sequence: TGTGCCAGCACCGCGGTGGGGAGCTCCTACAATGAGCAGTTCTTC. Translation gives CASTAVGSSYNEQFF.

This CDR3 is CASSGQGGYGYTF. The DNA for the CDR3 is TGCGCCAGCAGTGGACAGGGGGGTTATGGCTACACCTTC. The chain has TRBV10-2 and TRBJ1-2; 9 bases match TRBD1. Germline V CDR1 and CDR2: WSHSY, SAAADI. The CDR3 consists of 13 residues. Losses at the gene ends were 4 bases for V and 5 bases for J; bases not matched to a gene: 2.

The gene calls are TRBV6-4 and TRBJ2-3, with 7 bases matching TRBD2. The CDR3 has 15 amino acids. V shed 2 bases and J 0 bases; nucleotides not matched to a gene: 2. Germline assignment: CDR1 MRHNA and CDR2 SNTAGT. For the CDR3, the DNA is TGTGCCAGCAGTGACCTAGCGGATAGCACAGATACGCAGTATTTT. The encoded protein is CASSDLADSTDTQYF.

The rearrangement uses TRBV28 and TRBJ2-1, with a tentative D call TRBD1 (6 bases). This CDR3 is built from 16 residues. Germline V lookup: CDR1 MDHEN, CDR2 SYDVKM. With 4 bases removed from V and 5 bases from J, the gap between germline ends came to 18 bases. CDR3 DNA: TGTGCCAGCAGTTCCACCGGGACACGAAACCACAATGAGCAGTTCTTC. Its protein is CASSSTGTRNHNEQFF.

This chain links TRBV12-3 or TRBV12-4 with TRBJ1-2; weak D call: TRBD1 (5 bases). The length of the CDR3 is 10 residues. The CDR3 spells CTTGGGGYTF. CDR3 nucleotides: TGTACCACTGGGGGGGGTGGCTACACCTTC.

This chain uses TRBV10-3 with TRBJ1-2; 7 nucleotides line up with TRBD1. CDR3 size: 15 residues. Per the germline V gene, CDR1 is ENHRY and CDR2 is SYGVKD. J lost 0 bases, V lost 6 bases, and 7 bases had no gene match. CDR3 DNA: TGTGCCATCAGGGTATCGGGACAGCCTAACTATGGCTACACCTTC. Encoded protein: CAIRVSGQPNYGYTF.

V and J are TRBV5-1 and TRBJ2-3, with 8 bases aligning to TRBD2. CDR1 is SGHRS, CDR2 YFSETQ, per germline. V shed 0 bases, J shed 0 bases, and the junction held 6 bases outside the gene matches. This CDR3 is 17 amino acids long. This CDR3 is CASSLVPSGSSTDTQYF. The CDR3 DNA sequence: TGCGCCAGCAGCTTGGTTCCTAGCGGGTCGAGCACAGATACGCAGTATTTT.

The chain has TRBV7-9 and TRBJ2-5, with TRBD2 identical over 13 bases. The CDR3 runs 18 residues. The V and J ends lost 5 bases and 2 bases, in that order; junction bases with no gene match: 11. The germline V gene encodes CDR1 SEHNR and CDR2 FQNEAQ (reference sequence). CDR3 residues: CASSTQPGLAGSQETQYF. CDR3 bases: TGTGCCAGCAGCACCCAACCGGGACTAGCGGGAAGTCAAGAGACCCAGTACTTC.

CDR3 DNA sequence: TGCGCCAGCAGCCAAGTGGCAAGACACTACGAGCAGTACTTC. Amino acid sequence: CASSQVARHYEQYF. The gene calls are TRBV4-1 and TRBJ2-7; unclear D gene. The germline V gene encodes CDR1 MGHRA and CDR2 YSYEKL. Deletions cut 1 base from V and 3 bases from J, with 10 bases between. The CDR3 covers 14 residues.

This clone was detected only once. The chain links TRBV5-8 to TRBJ1-1, with D perhaps matching TRBD1 (6 bases). The CDR3 is 15 residues long. The germline CDR1 and CDR2 sequences are SGHTS and YDEGEE. V was pared by 2 bases and J by 0 bases, with 11 bases between. CDR3 nucleotides: TGTGCCAGCAGCTTTGGGAGGGGGATGAACACTGAAGCTTTCTTT. Encoded protein: CASSFGRGMNTEAFF.

The chain combines TRBV27 with TRBJ2-5; 7 bases align to TRBD2. Trimming removed 2 bases from V and 4 bases from J; junction bases left unmatched: 4. CDR1 is MNHEY and CDR2 is SMNVEV in the germline V gene (reference sequence). The CDR3 runs 14 residues. For the CDR3, the DNA is TGTGCCAGCAGTTTAACGGGGGGTGGAGAGACCCAGTACTTC. Amino acid sequence: CASSLTGGGETQYF.

This sequence joins TRBV28 and TRBJ1-2; 8 positions agree with TRBD1. The length of the CDR3 is 16 residues. The V gene end was trimmed by 1 base and the J gene end by 7 bases; junction bases not matched to a gene: 11. The germline V gene encodes CDR1 MDHEN and CDR2 SYDVKM. The DNA for the CDR3 is TGTGCCAGCAGTTTATTGCCAGGGGGCAATTATCGTGGCTACACCTTC. It translates to CASSLLPGGNYRGYTF.

The chain combines TRBV2 with TRBJ1-5; 9 bases are a match to TRBD1. V was pared by 6 bases and J by 4 bases, with 4 bases of the junction left unmatched. Looked up from germline, CDR1 is SNHLY and CDR2 is FYNNEI. CDR3 size: 14 residues. CDR3 sequence reads: CASRPDRGNQPQHF. CDR3 sequence (DNA): TGTGCCAGCAGACCCGACAGGGGGAATCAGCCCCAGCATTTT.

The rearrangement joins TRBV5-1 to TRBJ2-2; D is possibly TRBD1 (5 bases). The CDR3 has 15 amino acids. Germline lookup yields CDR1 SGHRS and CDR2 YFSETQ. The V end lost 4 bases, the J end lost 0 bases, and 10 bases lay between the germline ends. The chain's CDR3 is CASSERQTNTGELFF. CDR3 bases: TGCGCCAGCAGCGAAAGACAGACGAACACCGGGGAGCTGTTTTTT.

The chain joins TRBV4-1 to TRBJ1-6; D gene uncertain. V lost 1 base and J lost 9, with 16 bases in between. CDR3 length: 16 residues. CDR1 is MGHRA, CDR2 YSYEKL, per germline. The chain's CDR3 is CASSQAPLGGISPLHF. The CDR3 nucleotides are TGCGCCAGCAGCCAAGCTCCCCTCGGCGGGATTTCACCCCTCCACTTT.

This chain links TRBV7-9 with TRBJ2-7; 7 bases match TRBD1. The germline V gene encodes CDR1 SEHNR and CDR2 FQNEAQ (reference sequence). Losses at the gene ends were 5 bases for V and 6 bases for J; bases not matched to a gene: 4. The CDR3 extends over 12 amino acids. The CDR3 DNA sequence: TGTGCCAGCAGCCATACAGGGGTCGAGCAGTACTTC. It yields the protein CASSHTGVEQYF.

The rearrangement uses TRBV6-6 and TRBJ2-3; D might be TRBD2 (5 bases). The V gene lost 11 bases and the J gene lost 4 bases, with 10 bases spanning the gap. Germline V lookup: CDR1 MNHNY, CDR2 SVGAGI (reference sequence). The CDR3 covers 11 residues. CDR3 bases: TGTGCCCTAAAAGCGGCAGATACGCAGTATTTT. Translation: CALKAADTQYF.

CDR3 sequence: CAISDTWGGAGANVLTF. The CDR3 nucleotides read TGTGCCATCAGTGATACCTGGGGAGGGGCTGGGGCCAACGTCCTGACTTTC. The chain couples TRBV10-3 to TRBJ2-6, with 7 bases matching TRBD2. This CDR3 is 17 amino acids long. Trimming cost V 3 bases and J 2 bases; bases outside gene matches: 7. Looked up from germline, CDR1 is ENHRY and CDR2 is SYGVKD.

The chain combines TRBV7-9 with TRBJ1-5; TRBD1 aligns across 9 bases. This CDR3 region has 18 residues. CDR1 and CDR2 (germline): SEHNR, FQNEAQ (reference sequence). V gave up 1 base and J gave up 0 bases; unmatched junction bases: 7. In DNA form, the CDR3 reads TGTGCCAGCAGCTTAGGGACAGGGGCGTCCTATAGCAATCAGCCCCAGCATTTT. Protein: CASSLGTGASYSNQPQHF.

This chain joins TRBV7-2 and TRBJ2-7; no reliable D call. With 4 bases removed from V and 6 bases from J, the gap between germline ends came to 16 bases. The CDR3 totals 14 residues. Germline V gene data show CDR1 as SGHTA and CDR2 as FQGNSA. DNA for the CDR3: TGTGCCAGCAGCTCGATAGCTCGAACGGGCGAGCAGTACTTC. Its protein is CASSSIARTGEQYF.

The gene calls are TRBV7-2 and TRBJ2-7, with a weak D call TRBD1 (6 bases). V lost 2 bases and J 2 bases, leaving 7 bases between the germline ends. The CDR3 spans 13 residues. Germline V gene sequence: CDR1 SGHTA, CDR2 FQGNSA. In DNA, the CDR3 is TGTGCCAGCAGCTTACCAGGGGCCTACGAGCAGTACTTC. It codes for CASSLPGAYEQYF. The full variable domain, rest sourced from reference TRBV7-2 and TRBJ2-7, is GAGVSQSPSNKVTEKGKDVELRCDPISGHTALYWYRQSLGQGLEFLIYFQGNSAPDKSGLPSDRFSAERTGGSVSTLTIQRTQQEDSAVYLCASSLPGAYEQYFGPGTRLTVT.

The rearrangement uses TRBV21-1 and TRBJ2-7; the table's D call TRBD2 went unverified against the DNA. TRBV21-1 is shown as a pseudogene. This CDR3 comprises 18 residues. The CDR3 sequence is CASSKEQNGTSGAHEQYF. The DNA of the CDR3 is TGTGCCAGCAGCAAAGAGCAGAACGGGACTAGCGGTGCCCACGAGCAGTACTTC.